The TCR beta chain described here comes from a study of T cells after yellow fever vaccination. Study-level information: Some fractions had low cell numbers, and these were prepared with SMART-Seq v4 Ultra Low Input. Study conclusions and caveats: Just a small share of clonotypes turned up in the CD4 compartment as well as the CD8 compartment. A weaker secondary response peaked on day 5, the primary on day 15.

This clonotype has a handful of counts. Its antigen is still unknown. The study made its TCR cDNA through 5'RACE template switching. That step introduced a universal primer site along with UMIs. Using its own MiXCR run on the 5' RACE reads, TCRdb lists one record per CDR3 protein. The data contain about 350,000 distinct CDR3 sequences, roughly 4% of them singletons. CDR3 length: 13 residues. V was trimmed by 5 bases and J by 5 bases, leaving 10 bases between them. Looked up from germline, CDR1 is SGHVS and CDR2 is FQNEAQ. This receptor was obtained from a man younger than 30 who received the YFV17D yellow fever vaccine. The chain combines TRBV7-8 with TRBJ1-5; D uncertain. Sequences were derived from PBMCs, sampled 5 days after the yellow fever booster vaccination. The chain's CDR3 is CASSTRGDQPQHF. CDR3 DNA sequence: TGTGCCAGCAGCACAAGAGGAGATCAGCCCCAGCATTTT.